This T cell receptor beta chain was identified in a study of shared clonotypes between healthy human individuals. Both CD45RO+ cells and CCR7-negative CD45RA+ TemRA cells were combined to make up CD8 memory. Using immunoSEQ multiplex PCR, the repertoire was profiled, and TCRdb retains in-frame clones only, with some absent. The table records 110,000 or so clones, about 70% of them present only once. CDR3 length equals 14 residues. Losses at the gene ends were 5 bases for V and 1 base for J; bases not matched to a gene: 5. CDR1 is SQVTM and CDR2 is ANQGSEA in the germline V gene. This chain joins TRBV29-1 and TRBJ2-1, with TRBD2 matching over 7 bases. Sequences were obtained from memory CD8+ T cells sorted from blood. The subset is: CD45RO+ cells pooled with CCR7-negative TemRA cells. The sequence was collected from a woman younger than 45 in good health. CDR3 loop: CSVCGSISYNEQFF. CDR3 in DNA: TGCAGCGTTTGCGGGAGTATATCCTACAATGAGCAGTTCTTC.